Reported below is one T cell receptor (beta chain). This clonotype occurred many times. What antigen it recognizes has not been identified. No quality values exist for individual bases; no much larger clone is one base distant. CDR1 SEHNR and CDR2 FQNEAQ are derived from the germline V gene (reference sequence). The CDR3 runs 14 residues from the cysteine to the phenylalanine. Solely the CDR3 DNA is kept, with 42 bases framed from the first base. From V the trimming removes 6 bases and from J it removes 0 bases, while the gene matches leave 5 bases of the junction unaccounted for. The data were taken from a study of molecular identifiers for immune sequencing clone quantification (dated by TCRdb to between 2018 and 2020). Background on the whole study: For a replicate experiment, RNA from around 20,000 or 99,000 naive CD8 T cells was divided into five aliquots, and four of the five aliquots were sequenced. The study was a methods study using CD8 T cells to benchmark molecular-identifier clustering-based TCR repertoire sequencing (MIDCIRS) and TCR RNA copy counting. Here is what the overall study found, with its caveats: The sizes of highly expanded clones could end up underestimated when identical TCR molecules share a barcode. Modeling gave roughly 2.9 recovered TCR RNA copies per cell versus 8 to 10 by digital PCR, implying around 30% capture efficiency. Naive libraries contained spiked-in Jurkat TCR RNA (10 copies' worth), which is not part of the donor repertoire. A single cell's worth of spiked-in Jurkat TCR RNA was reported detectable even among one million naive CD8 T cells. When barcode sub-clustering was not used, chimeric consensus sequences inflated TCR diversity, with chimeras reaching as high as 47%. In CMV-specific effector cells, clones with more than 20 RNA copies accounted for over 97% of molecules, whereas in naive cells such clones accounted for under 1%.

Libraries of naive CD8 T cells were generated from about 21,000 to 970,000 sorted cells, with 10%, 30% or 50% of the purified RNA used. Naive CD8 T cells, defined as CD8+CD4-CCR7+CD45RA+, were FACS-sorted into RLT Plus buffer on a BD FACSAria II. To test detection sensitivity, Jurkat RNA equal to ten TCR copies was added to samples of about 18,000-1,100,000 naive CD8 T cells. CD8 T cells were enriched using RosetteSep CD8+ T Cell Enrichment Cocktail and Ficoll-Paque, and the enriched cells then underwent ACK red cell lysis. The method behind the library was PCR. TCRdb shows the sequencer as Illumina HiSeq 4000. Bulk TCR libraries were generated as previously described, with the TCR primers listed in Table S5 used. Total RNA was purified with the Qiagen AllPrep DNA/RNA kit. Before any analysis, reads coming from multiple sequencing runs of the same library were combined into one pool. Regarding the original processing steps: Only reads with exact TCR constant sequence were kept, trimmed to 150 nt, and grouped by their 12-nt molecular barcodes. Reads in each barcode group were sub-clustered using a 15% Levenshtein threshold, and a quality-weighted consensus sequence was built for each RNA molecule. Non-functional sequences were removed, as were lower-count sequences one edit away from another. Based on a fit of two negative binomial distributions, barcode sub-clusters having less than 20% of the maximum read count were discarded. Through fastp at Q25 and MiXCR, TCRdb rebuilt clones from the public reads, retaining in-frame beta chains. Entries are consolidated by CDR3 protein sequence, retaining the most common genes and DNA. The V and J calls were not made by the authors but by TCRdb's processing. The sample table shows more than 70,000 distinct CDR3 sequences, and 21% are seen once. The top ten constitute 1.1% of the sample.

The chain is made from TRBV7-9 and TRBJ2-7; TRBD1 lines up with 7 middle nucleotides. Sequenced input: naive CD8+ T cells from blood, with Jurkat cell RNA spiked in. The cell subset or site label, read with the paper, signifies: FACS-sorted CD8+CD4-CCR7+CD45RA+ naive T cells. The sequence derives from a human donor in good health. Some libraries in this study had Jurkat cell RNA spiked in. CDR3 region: CASSPDRASYEQYF. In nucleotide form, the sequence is TGTGCCAGCAGTCCAGACAGGGCCTCCTACGAGCAGTACTTC.